This T cell receptor (beta chain) was profiled in a study of T cell responses to AZD1222 COVID-19 vaccine. This table comes from immunoSEQ multiplex PCR, and its TCRdb copy is limited to in-frame clones, with some not included. The table records fewer than 150,000 clones, 70% to 90% of them present only once. This clone showed up just once. Its antigen is undetermined. Trimming cost V 1 base and J 3 bases, with 12 bases left between them. CDR1 is GTSNPN, CDR2 SVGIG, per germline (reference sequence). The CDR3 spans 14 residues. The study's findings and limits: White British ancestry dominated among donors, who included more females, and clonal diversity was possibly underestimated. An increase in Spike-specific TCR breadth and depth was observed after two AZD1222 doses.

The gene calls are TRBV30 and TRBJ1-2; TRBD1 is a possible D gene (6 bases). The receptor's source is an adult in good health. Sample: peripheral blood, taken on day 0 of AZD1222 vaccination. For the CDR3, the DNA is TGTGCCTGGAGTGCTTCCGGGGGCGACTATGGCTACACCTTC. Its protein is CAWSASGGDYGYTF.